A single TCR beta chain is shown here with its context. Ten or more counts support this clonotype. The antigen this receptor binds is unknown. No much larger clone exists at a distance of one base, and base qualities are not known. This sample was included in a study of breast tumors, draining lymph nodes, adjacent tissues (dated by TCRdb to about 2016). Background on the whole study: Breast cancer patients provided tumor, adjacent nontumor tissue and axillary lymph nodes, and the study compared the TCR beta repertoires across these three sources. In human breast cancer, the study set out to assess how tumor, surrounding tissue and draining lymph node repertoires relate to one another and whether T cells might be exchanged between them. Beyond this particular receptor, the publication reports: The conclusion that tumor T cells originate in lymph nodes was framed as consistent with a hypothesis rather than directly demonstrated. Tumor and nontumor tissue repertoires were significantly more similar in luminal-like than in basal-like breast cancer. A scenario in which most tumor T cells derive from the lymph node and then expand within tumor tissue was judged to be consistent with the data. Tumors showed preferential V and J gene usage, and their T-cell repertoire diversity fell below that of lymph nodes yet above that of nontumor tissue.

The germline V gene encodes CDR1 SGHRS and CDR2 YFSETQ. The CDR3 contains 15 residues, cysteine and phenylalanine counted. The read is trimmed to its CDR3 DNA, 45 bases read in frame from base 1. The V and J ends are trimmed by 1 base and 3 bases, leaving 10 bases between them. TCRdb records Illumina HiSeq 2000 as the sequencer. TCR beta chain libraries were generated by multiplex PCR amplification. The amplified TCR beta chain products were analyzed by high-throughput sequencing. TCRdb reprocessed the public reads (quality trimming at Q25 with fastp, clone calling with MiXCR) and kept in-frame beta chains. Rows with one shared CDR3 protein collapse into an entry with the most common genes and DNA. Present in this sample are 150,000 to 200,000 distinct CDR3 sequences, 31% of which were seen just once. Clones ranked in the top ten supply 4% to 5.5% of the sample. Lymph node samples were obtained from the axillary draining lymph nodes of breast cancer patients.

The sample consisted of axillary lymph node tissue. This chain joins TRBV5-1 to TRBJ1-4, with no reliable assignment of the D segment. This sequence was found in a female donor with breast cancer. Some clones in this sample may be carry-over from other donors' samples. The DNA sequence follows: TGCGCCAGCAGCTTGATGAGGGCAGCTAATGAAAAACTGTTTTTT. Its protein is CASSLMRAANEKLFF.